Below, 13 T cell receptor beta chains from the same sample are listed, as sequenced in a study of shared clonotypes between healthy human individuals. The naive CD8 subset, CD45RO-negative cells positively selected for CCR7, excluded terminally differentiated effector memory CD45RA+ cells. Libraries were prepared by immunoSEQ multiplex PCR; TCRdb keeps only in-frame clonotypes and omits some of them. Among roughly 570,000 clones listed, roughly 98% were seen once. Source material: naive CD8+ T cells sorted from blood. These receptors originate from a man aged 25 to 45 in good health.

The chain uses TRBV6-5 and TRBJ2-5, with TRBD2 as a possible D gene (5 bases). The CDR3 length is 14 residues. V was pared by 5 bases and J by 2 bases, with 12 bases between. Germline lookup yields CDR1 MNHEY and CDR2 SVGAGI. The CDR3 region has the DNA TGTGCCAGCAGTATGTCGGGATCACAAGAGACCCAGTACTTC. This codes for CASSMSGSQETQYF.

V usage is TRBV30 and J usage is TRBJ2-1; TRBD2 is a possible D gene (5 bases). This CDR3 spans 14 amino acids. Trimming left V 0 bases short and J 4 bases short, with 10 bases between. Germline V gene data show CDR1 as GTSNPN and CDR2 as SVGIG (reference sequence). For the CDR3, the DNA is TGTGCCTGGAGTGTCCTGGCGGGTTACAATGAGCAGTTCTTC. Protein sequence: CAWSVLAGYNEQFF.

The CDR3 region is CASSPGQTTEAFF. CDR3 nucleotides: TGTGCCAGCAGCCCGGGACAGACCACTGAAGCTTTCTTT. This chain connects TRBV6-5 to TRBJ1-1, with 7 bases aligning to TRBD1. The CDR3 length is 13 residues. CDR1 and CDR2 (germline): MNHEY, SVGAGI. The V segment lost 6 bases and the J segment 4 bases; nucleotides outside the gene matches: 5.

This rearrangement joins TRBV6-1 to TRBJ1-4; 9 bases fit TRBD1. This CDR3 region has 16 residues. V shed 0 bases, J shed 6 bases, and the junction held 5 bases outside the gene matches. Germline V gene lookup returns CDR1 MNHNS and CDR2 SASEGT. The CDR3 region has the DNA TGTGCCAGCAGTGAAGCGTACCGGGACAGGGATGAAAAACTGTTTTTT. The encoded protein is CASSEAYRDRDEKLFF.

This chain uses TRBV7-2 with TRBJ2-3, with D unresolved. The CDR3 runs 15 residues. Germline loops: CDR1 SGHTA, CDR2 FQGNSA. V was pared by 4 bases and J by 2 bases, with 13 bases between. The CDR3 here is CASSSSFRVTDTQYF. As DNA, the CDR3 is TGTGCCAGCAGCTCCAGTTTCCGCGTCACAGATACGCAGTATTTT.

The chain recombines TRBV5-4 with TRBJ2-3; 11 nucleotides agree with TRBD2. Per germline, CDR1 SGHNT and CDR2 YYREEE (reference sequence). CDR3 length: 16 residues. Losses at the gene ends were 4 bases for V and 7 bases for J; bases not matched to a gene: 11. The CDR3 DNA sequence: TGTGCCAGCAGCGACGGGACTAGCGGTCCGGAATATACGCAGTATTTT. It translates to CASSDGTSGPEYTQYF. Based on the CDR3 plus reference TRBV5-4 and TRBJ2-3, the full variable domain is ETGVTQSPTHLIKTRGQQVTLRCSSQSGHNTVSWYQQALGQGPQFIFQYYREEENGRGNFPPRFSGLQFPNYSSELNVNALELDDSALYLCASSDGTSGPEYTQYFGPGTRLTVL.

The gene calls are TRBV4-1 and TRBJ1-3; no clear D. Germline V CDR1 and CDR2: MGHRA, YSYEKL. Trimming removed 1 base at V and 11 bases at J, with 6 bases between. The CDR3 extends over 11 amino acids. CDR3 sequence: CASSQGEPIYF. DNA of the CDR3: TGCGCCAGCAGCCAAGGGGAGCCCATATATTTT.

This sequence joins TRBV11-2 and TRBJ2-7; either TRBD1 or TRBD2 may supply D (5 bases each). V dropped 0 bases and J dropped 5 bases, with 11 bases sitting between them. The CDR3 runs 14 residues. Germline values: CDR1 SGHAT, CDR2 FQNNGV. The DNA of the CDR3 is TGTGCCAGCAGCTTAGAACAACTGGGGGACGAGCAGTACTTC. This encodes CASSLEQLGDEQYF.

The CDR3 DNA sequence: TGTGCCAGCAGTGTCACAGGGGCCGAGCAGTACTTC. Translated: CASSVTGAEQYF. This chain uses TRBV9 with TRBJ2-7, with TRBD1 matching 7 bases. V shed 5 bases and J 6 bases; nucleotides not matched to a gene: 5. The CDR3 totals 12 residues. CDR1 and CDR2 from the germline V gene are SGDLS and YYNGEE.

The chain couples TRBV11-2 to TRBJ2-2; 8 bases line up with TRBD2. Germline V gives CDR1 SGHAT, CDR2 FQNNGV. This CDR3 comprises 17 residues. V was clipped by 5 bases and J by 0 bases; unmatched bases: 8. DNA for the CDR3: TGTGCCAGCAGCACGACTAGCGCAGAAGCGAACACCGGGGAGCTGTTTTTT. Encoded protein: CASSTTSAEANTGELFF.

This clone was observed a single time. The chain carries TRBV7-9 and TRBJ2-2; D is possibly TRBD2 (8 bases). This CDR3 has 16 residues. Trimming removed 5 bases at V and 5 bases at J, with 18 bases between. Germline V lookup: CDR1 SEHNR, CDR2 FQNEAQ (reference sequence). CDR3 residues: CASSLREGARTGELFF. The CDR3, as DNA: TGTGCCAGCAGCCTCCGGGAGGGGGCAAGGACCGGGGAGCTGTTTTTT.

CDR3 region: CASSPTSGSNEQYF. The CDR3 DNA follows: TGCGCCAGCAGTCCGACTAGCGGGAGCAACGAGCAGTACTTC. This chain uses TRBV10-1 with TRBJ2-7; TRBD2 matches at 12 bases. The germline CDR1 and CDR2 sequences are WNHNN and SYGVQD (reference sequence). The CDR3 totals 14 residues. After removal of 5 bases from V and 5 bases from J, the junction contained 4 bases not matched to a gene.

The V and J genes are TRBV13 and TRBJ2-7; 10 bases are shared with TRBD2. The germline V gene has CDR1 PRHDT and CDR2 FYEKMQ (reference sequence). CDR3 length: 14 amino acids. The V segment lost 5 bases and the J segment 7 bases; nucleotides outside the gene matches: 8. CDR3 sequence reads: CASSGPGLASEQYF. As DNA, the CDR3 is TGTGCCAGCAGCGGACCGGGACTAGCGTCAGAGCAGTACTTC.